This T cell receptor beta chain was obtained from a study of T-cell memory formation after mild COVID-19. Overall study findings and caveats: The pre-infection memory compartment contained some responding clones, suggesting cross-reactive memory joined. Most CD4+ clones that shrank were in CM and EM, while CD8+ ones turned up in EMRA.

The CDR3 loop spans 13 amino acids. CDR1 and CDR2 from the germline V gene are SEHNR and FQNEAQ (reference sequence). V lost 2 bases to trimming and J lost 1 base, with 3 bases between them. TCRdb analysed the 5' RACE reads with MiXCR anew, one entry per CDR3 protein. This table has 470,000 or so distinct CDR3 sequences, 15% to 20% appearing once. This clonotype has only a few counts. As yet, its antigen is unknown. The sample consisted of PBMCs or a T cell subset sorted from them (not recorded which). The receptor was isolated from an adult woman who had mild COVID-19 (a few samples of this study predate the infection). Cell type and time point are not known. The V and J genes are TRBV7-9 and TRBJ1-3; D unclear. The CDR3 reads CASSLSSGNTIYF. The CDR3 DNA follows: TGTGCCAGCAGCTTATCTTCTGGAAACACCATATATTTT.